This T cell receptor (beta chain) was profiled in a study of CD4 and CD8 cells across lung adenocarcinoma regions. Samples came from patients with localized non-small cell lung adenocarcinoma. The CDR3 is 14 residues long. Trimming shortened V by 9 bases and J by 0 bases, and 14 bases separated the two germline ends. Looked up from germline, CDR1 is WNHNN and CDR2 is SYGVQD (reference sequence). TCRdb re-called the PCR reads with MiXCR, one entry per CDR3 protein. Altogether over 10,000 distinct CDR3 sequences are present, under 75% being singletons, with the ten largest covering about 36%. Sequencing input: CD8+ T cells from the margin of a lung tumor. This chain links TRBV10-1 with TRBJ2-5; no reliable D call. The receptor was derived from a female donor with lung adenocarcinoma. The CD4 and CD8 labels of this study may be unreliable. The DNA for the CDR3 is TGCGCCAGGCGCGAGAGCCGTAACCAAGAGACCCAGTACTTC. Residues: CARRESRNQETQYF.